The 7 T cell receptor beta chains presented below share a single source sample, sequenced in a study of blood T cell repertoires in COVID-19. The protocol was immunoSEQ multiplex PCR, while the TCRdb copy is restricted to in-frame clones and leaves out a portion. This repertoire shows a few hundred thousand clones, about 91% found once; its top ten account for around a tenth. The sample consisted of PBMCs or T cells enriched from blood (not recorded which). These receptors originate from a woman aged 40 to 50 who had recovered from COVID-19.

Only one count was recorded for this clone. The chain employs TRBV5-4 and TRBJ2-5, with a tentative D call TRBD1 (6 bases). The V gene's germline CDR1 is SGHNT and CDR2 YYREEE (reference sequence). Trimming left V 2 bases short and J 3 bases short, with 11 bases between. This CDR3 is built from 14 residues. This CDR3 reads CASSFGGAEETQYF. The CDR3 region has the DNA TGTGCCAGCAGCTTTGGGGGCGCGGAAGAGACCCAGTACTTC.

CDR3 sequence: CASSVAGGEGDTEAFF. The DNA for the CDR3 is TGCGCCAGCAGTGTGGCAGGGGGCGAAGGCGACACTGAAGCTTTCTTT. This chain joins TRBV10-2 and TRBJ1-1; TRBD1 agrees at 8 bases. Trimming took 4 bases from V and 3 from J; bases not matched to a gene: 10. Germline V gene lookup returns CDR1 WSHSY and CDR2 SAAADI. CDR3 length: 16 amino acids.

This chain joins TRBV29-1 and TRBJ2-1; TRBD1 might be the D (6 bases). This CDR3 region has 15 residues. Germline loops: CDR1 SQVTM, CDR2 ANQGSEA. Trimming shortened V by 8 bases and J by 4 bases, and 21 bases separated the two germline ends. CDR3 sequence (DNA): TGCAGCCTACGGGAAGACAGGTTGGGGTACAATGAGCAGTTCTTC. Its protein product is CSLREDRLGYNEQFF.

The CDR3 region is CASSSAGTTDTQYF. CDR3 DNA: TGTGCCAGCAGCTCGGCAGGAACCACAGATACGCAGTATTTT. The chain couples TRBV7-9 to TRBJ2-3, with D unclear. Per germline, CDR1 SEHNR and CDR2 FQNEAQ (reference sequence). This CDR3 has 14 residues. Deletions cut 4 bases from V and 2 bases from J, with 10 bases between.

The count of this clone is one. DNA of the CDR3: TGTGCCAGCAGCTGGGGGGACGCAGATACGCAGTATTTT. Encoded protein: CASSWGDADTQYF. The chain links TRBV7-9 to TRBJ2-3, with D maybe TRBD2 (6 bases). V was pared by 4 bases and J by 4 bases, with 9 bases between. CDR1 SEHNR and CDR2 FQNEAQ come from the germline V gene (reference sequence). CDR3 length equals 13 residues. Full variable domain (remainder filled in from reference TRBV7-9 and TRBJ2-3): DTGVSQNPRHKITKRGQNVTFRCDPISEHNRLYWYRQTLGQGPEFLTYFQNEAQLEKSRLLSDRFSAERPKGSFSTLEIQRTEQGDSAMYLCASSWGDADTQYFGPGTRLTVL.

The chain has TRBV4-3 and TRBJ2-7, with 9 bases lining up with TRBD2. The CDR3 is 18 residues long. With V trimmed by 0 bases and J by 3 bases, 12 bases remained unmatched. The germline CDR1 and CDR2 sequences are LGHNA and YSLEER. CDR3 DNA sequence: TGCGCCAGCAGCCAAGACAGGGTTAGCGGGGGAATAGGCTACGAGCAGTACTTC. Encoded protein: CASSQDRVSGGIGYEQYF.

The rearrangement uses TRBV11-3 and TRBJ2-2; unclear D gene. Trimming stripped 1 base from V and 3 bases from J, with 6 bases between. The CDR3 loop spans 14 amino acids. Germline values: CDR1 SGHNT, CDR2 YENEEA. CDR3 bases: TGTGCCAGCAGCTTAGGGGCGTACACCGGGGAGCTGTTTTTT. The encoded protein is CASSLGAYTGELFF.